The T cell receptor (beta chain) under discussion was sequenced for a study of blood T cell repertoires in COVID-19. The CDR3 has 15 residues. CDR1 and CDR2 from the germline V gene are MNHEY and SVGAGI. Trimming cost V 7 bases and J 4 bases, with 19 bases left between them. Only in-frame clones appear in the TCRdb table, and some are missing; sequencing was by immunoSEQ multiplex PCR. The sample contains about 160,000 clones, approximately 87% of which appear only once. The sequencing sample was made of peripheral blood. The TCR sequence derives from a woman aged 70-85 years with COVID-19, enrolled during active disease. The chain is built from TRBV6-5 and TRBJ2-5; possible D gene TRBD1, 6 bases. For the CDR3, the DNA is TGTGCCAGCATTAGGGACATCGGCGGGCGAGAGACCCAGTACTTC. It specifies CASIRDIGGRETQYF.